This TCR beta chain was sequenced during a study of T cells in Graves' hyperthyroidism and ophthalmopathy. Study-level information: The initial diagnosis was the point when peripheral blood was collected, ahead of any treatment.

This clonotype has more than one count but fewer than ten. Its antigen remains unidentified. PBMCs came from about 10 ml fresh peripheral blood. Amplified regions were TCR beta CDR3 sequences from RNA transcripts. TCR CDR3 regions were first amplified by RT-PCR with HTBI primers. TCRdb itself ran the multiplex PCR reads through MiXCR, one entry per CDR3 protein. The sample records hundreds of thousands of distinct CDR3 sequences, roughly a sixth being singletons. Findings and caveats of the study: Appearing also in blood were most of the thyroid clonotypes expanded above 0.001.

Per the germline V gene, CDR1 is SGHRS and CDR2 is YFSETQ. The CDR3 sequence is 15 residues long. V was pared by 4 bases and J by 3 bases, with 5 bases of the junction left unmatched. The clonotype was recovered from a woman aged 18-29 years with Graves' hyperthyroidism. The genes are TRBV5-1 and TRBJ1-4; 8 nucleotides agree with TRBD1. Sequencing was performed on blood. CDR3 DNA: TGCGCCAGCAGCCCCTGGACAGGGTCTAATGAAAAACTGTTTTTT. This translates into CASSPWTGSNEKLFF.